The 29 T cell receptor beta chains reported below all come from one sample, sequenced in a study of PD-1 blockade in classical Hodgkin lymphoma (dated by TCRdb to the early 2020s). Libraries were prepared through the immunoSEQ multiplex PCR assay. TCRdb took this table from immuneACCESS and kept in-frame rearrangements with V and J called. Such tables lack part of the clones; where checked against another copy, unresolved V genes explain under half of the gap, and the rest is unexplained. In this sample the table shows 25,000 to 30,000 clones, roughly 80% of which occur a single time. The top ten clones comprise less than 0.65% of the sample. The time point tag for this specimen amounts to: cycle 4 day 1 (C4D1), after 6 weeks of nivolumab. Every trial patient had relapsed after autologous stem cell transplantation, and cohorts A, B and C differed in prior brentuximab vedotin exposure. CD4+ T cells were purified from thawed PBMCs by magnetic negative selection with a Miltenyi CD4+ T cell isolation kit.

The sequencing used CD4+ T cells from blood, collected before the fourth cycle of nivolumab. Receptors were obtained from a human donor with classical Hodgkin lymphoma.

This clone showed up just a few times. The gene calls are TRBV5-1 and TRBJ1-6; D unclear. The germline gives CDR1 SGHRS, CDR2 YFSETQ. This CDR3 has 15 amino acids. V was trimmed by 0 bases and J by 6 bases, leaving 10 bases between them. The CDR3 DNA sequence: TGCGCCAGCAGCTTGGAAACAGTAGTTAATTCACCCCTCCACTTT. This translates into CASSLETVVNSPLHF.

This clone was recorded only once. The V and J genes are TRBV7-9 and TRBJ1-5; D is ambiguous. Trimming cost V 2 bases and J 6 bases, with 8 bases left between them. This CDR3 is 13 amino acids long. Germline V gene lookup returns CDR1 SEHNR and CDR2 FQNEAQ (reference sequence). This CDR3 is CASSLSGGQPQHF. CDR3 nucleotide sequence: TGTGCCAGCAGCTTATCGGGAGGTCAGCCCCAGCATTTT.

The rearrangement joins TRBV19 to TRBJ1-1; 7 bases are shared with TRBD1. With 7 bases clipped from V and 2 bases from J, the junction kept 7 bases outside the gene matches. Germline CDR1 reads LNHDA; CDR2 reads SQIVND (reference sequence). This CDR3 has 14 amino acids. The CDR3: CASTLDRLNTEAFF. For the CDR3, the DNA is TGTGCCAGTACCTTGGACAGGTTAAACACTGAAGCTTTCTTT.

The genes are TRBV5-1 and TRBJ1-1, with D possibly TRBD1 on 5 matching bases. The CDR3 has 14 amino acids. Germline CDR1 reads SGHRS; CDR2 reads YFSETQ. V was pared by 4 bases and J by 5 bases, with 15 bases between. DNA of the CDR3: TGCGCCAGCAGCACCTGGGACGGTTCGACTGAAGCTTTCTTT. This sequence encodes CASSTWDGSTEAFF.

The CDR3: CASRVAYEQYF. The CDR3 DNA reads as TGTGCCAGCAGAGTAGCCTACGAGCAGTACTTC. The V and J genes are TRBV2 and TRBJ2-7; no definite D call. This CDR3 is 11 amino acids long. Germline loops: CDR1 SNHLY, CDR2 FYNNEI. The V gene lost 6 bases and the J gene lost 2 bases, with 5 bases spanning the gap.

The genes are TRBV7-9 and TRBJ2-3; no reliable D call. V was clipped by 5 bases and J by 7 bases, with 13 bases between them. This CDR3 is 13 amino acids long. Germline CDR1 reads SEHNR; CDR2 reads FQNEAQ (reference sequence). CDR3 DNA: TGTGCCAGCAGCCGCACAACACCCAATACGCAGTATTTT. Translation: CASSRTTPNTQYF.

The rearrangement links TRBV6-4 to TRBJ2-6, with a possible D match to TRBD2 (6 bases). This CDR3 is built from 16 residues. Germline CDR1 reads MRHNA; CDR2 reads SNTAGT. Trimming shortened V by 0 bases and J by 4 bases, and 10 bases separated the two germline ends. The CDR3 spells CASSDSGGTGANVLTF. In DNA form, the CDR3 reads TGTGCCAGCAGTGACTCGGGGGGTACCGGGGCCAACGTCCTGACTTTC.

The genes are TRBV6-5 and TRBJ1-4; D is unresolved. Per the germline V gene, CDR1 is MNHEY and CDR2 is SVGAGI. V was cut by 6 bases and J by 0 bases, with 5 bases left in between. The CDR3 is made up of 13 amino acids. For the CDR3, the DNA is TGTGCCAGCAGGGCCACAACTAATGAAAAACTGTTTTTT. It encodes CASRATTNEKLFF.

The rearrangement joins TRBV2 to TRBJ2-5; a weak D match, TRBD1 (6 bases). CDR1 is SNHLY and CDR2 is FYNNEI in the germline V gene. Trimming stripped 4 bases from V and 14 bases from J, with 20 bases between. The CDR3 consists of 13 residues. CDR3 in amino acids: CASSAEVGQTFYF. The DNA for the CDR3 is TGTGCCAGCAGTGCCGAGGTTGGACAGACGTTCTACTTC.

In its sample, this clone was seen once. In DNA, the CDR3 is TGTGCCACCTCCTTTGGTAACATTCAGTACTTC. Translation: CATSFGNIQYF. The rearrangement uses TRBV14 and TRBJ2-4; D ambiguous. Germline-derived CDR1 and CDR2 are SGHDN and FVKESK. The CDR3 contains 11 residues. V was cut by 10 bases and J by 7 bases, with 11 bases left in between.

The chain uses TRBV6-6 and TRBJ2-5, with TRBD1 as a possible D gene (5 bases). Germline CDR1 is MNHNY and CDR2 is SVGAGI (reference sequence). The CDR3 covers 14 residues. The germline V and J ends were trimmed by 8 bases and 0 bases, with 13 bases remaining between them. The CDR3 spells CASGSGKYQETQYF. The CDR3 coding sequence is TGTGCCAGCGGCTCAGGGAAGTACCAAGAGACCCAGTACTTC.

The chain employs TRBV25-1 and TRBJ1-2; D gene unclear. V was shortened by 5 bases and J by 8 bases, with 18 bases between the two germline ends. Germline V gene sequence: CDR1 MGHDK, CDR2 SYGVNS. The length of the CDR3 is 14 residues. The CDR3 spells CASSQGGRSDGYTF. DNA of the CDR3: TGTGCCAGCAGTCAAGGAGGCAGGTCAGACGGCTACACCTTC.

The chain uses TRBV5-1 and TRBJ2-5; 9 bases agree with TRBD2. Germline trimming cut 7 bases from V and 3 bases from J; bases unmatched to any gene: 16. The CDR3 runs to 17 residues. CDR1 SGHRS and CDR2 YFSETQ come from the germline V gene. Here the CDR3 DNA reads TGCGCCAGCTCCCCCCCTTGGGGCGGGGGGGCAGAAGAGACCCAGTACTTC. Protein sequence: CASSPPWGGGAEETQYF.

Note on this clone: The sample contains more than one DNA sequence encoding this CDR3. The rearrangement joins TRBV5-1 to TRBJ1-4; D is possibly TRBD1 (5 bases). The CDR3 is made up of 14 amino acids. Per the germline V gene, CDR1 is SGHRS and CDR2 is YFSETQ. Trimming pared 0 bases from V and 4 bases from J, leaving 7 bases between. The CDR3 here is CASSLAGGNEKLFF. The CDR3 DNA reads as TGCGCCAGCAGCTTGGCCGGGGGTAATGAAAAACTGTTTTTT. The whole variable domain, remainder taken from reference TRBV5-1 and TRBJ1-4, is KAGVTQTPRYLIKTRGQQVTLSCSPISGHRSVSWYQQTPGQGLQFLFEYFSETQRNKGNFPGRFSGRQFSNSRSEMNVSTLELGDSALYLCASSLAGGNEKLFFGSGTQLSVL.

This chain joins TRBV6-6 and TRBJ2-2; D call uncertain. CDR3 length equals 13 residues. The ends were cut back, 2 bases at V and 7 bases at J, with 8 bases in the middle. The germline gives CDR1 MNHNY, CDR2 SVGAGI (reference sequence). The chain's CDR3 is CASSYVRDGELFF. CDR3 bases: TGTGCCAGCAGTTACGTTAGGGACGGGGAGCTGTTTTTT.

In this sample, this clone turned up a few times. The CDR3 coding sequence is TGTGCCAGCAGTTACTTCCCCGGACAGAGAGAAGCTTTCTTT. This sequence encodes CASSYFPGQREAFF. The chain recombines TRBV6-5 with TRBJ1-1, with D perhaps TRBD1 (6 bases). The CDR3 totals 14 residues. Trimming left V 1 base short and J 8 bases short, with 14 bases between. Germline CDR1 reads MNHEY; CDR2 reads SVGAGI.

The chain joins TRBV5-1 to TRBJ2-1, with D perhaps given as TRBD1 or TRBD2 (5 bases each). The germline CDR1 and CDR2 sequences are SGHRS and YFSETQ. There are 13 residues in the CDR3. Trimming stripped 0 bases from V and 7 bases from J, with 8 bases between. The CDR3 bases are TGCGCCAGCAGCTTGGAGGGGAGTAATGAGCAGTTCTTC. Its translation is CASSLEGSNEQFF.

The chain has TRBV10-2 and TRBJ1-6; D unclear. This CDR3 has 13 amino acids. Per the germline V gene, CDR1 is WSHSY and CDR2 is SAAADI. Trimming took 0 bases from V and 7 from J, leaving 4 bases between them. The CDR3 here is CASSESKNSPLHF. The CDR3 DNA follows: TGCGCCAGCAGTGAGTCGAAGAATTCACCCCTCCACTTT.

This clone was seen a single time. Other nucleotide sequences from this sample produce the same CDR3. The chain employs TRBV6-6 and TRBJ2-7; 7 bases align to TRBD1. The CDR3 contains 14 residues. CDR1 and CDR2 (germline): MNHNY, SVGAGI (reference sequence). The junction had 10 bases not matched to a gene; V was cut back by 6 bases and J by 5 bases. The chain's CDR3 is CASRPDRASNEQYF. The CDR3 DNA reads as TGTGCCAGCAGACCCGACAGGGCGTCCAACGAGCAGTACTTC.

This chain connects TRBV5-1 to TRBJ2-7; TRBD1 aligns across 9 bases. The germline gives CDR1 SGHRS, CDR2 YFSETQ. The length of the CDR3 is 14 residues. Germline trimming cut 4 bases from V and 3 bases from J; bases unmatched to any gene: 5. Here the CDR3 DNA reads TGCGCCAGCAGCATACAGGGGGCGAGCTACGAGCAGTACTTC. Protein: CASSIQGASYEQYF. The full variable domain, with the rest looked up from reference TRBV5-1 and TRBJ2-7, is KAGVTQTPRYLIKTRGQQVTLSCSPISGHRSVSWYQQTPGQGLQFLFEYFSETQRNKGNFPGRFSGRQFSNSRSEMNVSTLELGDSALYLCASSIQGASYEQYFGPGTRLTVT.

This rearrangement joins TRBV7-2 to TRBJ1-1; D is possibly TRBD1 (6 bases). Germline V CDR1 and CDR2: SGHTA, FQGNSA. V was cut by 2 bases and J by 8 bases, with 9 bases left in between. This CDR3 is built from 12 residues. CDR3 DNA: TGTGCCAGCAGCTTAACAGGGTTCGAAGCTTTCTTT. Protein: CASSLTGFEAFF.

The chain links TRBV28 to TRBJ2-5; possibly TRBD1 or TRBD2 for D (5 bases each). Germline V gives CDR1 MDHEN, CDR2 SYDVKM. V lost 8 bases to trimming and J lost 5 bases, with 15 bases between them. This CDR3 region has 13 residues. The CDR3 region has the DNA TGTGCCAGCCGAGGGCAAGGGGCGGAGACCCAGTACTTC. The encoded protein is CASRGQGAETQYF.

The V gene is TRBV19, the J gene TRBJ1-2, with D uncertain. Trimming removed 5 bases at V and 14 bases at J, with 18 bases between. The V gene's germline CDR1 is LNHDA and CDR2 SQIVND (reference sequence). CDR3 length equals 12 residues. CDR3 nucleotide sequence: TGTGCCAGTAGTTCGTCGACACTCTCGAATACCTTC. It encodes CASSSSTLSNTF.

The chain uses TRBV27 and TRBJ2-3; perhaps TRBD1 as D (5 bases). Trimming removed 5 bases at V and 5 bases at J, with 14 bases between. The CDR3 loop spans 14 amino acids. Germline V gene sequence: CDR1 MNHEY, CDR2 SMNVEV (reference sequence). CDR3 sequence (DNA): TGTGCCAGCAGTGGCCAGTCCCAGGGAGATACGCAGTATTTT. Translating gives CASSGQSQGDTQYF.

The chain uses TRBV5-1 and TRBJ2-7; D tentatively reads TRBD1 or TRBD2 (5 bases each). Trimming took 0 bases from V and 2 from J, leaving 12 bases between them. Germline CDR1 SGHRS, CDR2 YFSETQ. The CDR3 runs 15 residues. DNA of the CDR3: TGCGCCAGCAGCTTGGGGGGACGCCTCCCCTACGAGCAGTACTTC. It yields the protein CASSLGGRLPYEQYF.

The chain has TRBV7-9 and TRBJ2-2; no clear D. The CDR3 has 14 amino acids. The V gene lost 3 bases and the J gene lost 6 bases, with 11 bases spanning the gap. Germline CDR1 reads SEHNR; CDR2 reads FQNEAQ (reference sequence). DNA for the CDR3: TGTGCCAGCAGCTTCAATATTGGGGCCGGGGAGCTGTTTTTT. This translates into CASSFNIGAGELFF.

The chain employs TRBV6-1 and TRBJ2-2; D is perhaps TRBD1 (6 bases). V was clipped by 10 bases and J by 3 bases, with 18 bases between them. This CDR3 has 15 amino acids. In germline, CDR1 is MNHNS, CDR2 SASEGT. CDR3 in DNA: TGTGCCACAAGAGGGGTGAACAGGGACACCGGGGAGCTGTTTTTT. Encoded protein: CATRGVNRDTGELFF.

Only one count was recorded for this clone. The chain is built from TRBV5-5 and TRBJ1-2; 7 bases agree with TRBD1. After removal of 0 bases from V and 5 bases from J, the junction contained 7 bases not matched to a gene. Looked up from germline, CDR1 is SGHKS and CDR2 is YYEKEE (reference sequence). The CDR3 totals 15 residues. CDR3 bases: TGTGCCAGCAGCTTGGGGGGACAGAACCTATATGGCTACACCTTC. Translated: CASSLGGQNLYGYTF.

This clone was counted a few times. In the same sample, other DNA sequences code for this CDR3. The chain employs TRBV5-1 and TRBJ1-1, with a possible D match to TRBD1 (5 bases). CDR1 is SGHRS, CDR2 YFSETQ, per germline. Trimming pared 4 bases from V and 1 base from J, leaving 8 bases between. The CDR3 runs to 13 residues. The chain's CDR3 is CASSRGTNTEAFF. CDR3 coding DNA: TGCGCCAGCAGCCGGGGGACGAACACTGAAGCTTTCTTT. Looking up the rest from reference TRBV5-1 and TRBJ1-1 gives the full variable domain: KAGVTQTPRYLIKTRGQQVTLSCSPISGHRSVSWYQQTPGQGLQFLFEYFSETQRNKGNFPGRFSGRQFSNSRSEMNVSTLELGDSALYLCASSRGTNTEAFFGQGTRLTVV.